One sample yielded the 26 T cell receptor beta chains listed below, sequenced in a study of CD8+ T cells in alopecia areata. Extracted RNA was reverse transcribed, and the resulting cDNA served as sequencing template. Sequenced by immunoSEQ multiplex PCR; TCRdb stores in-frame clones only, minus some. The data contain 200,000 to 250,000 clones, more than 45% of them singletons. Material: CD4+ T cells sorted from blood, obtained at week 0. The receptors were gathered from a human donor with alopecia areata.

This chain connects TRBV7-9 to TRBJ2-3, with 7 bases matching TRBD1. J lost 4 bases, V lost 1 base, and 5 bases had no gene match. The CDR3 contains 15 residues. CDR1 and CDR2 (germline): SEHNR, FQNEAQ (reference sequence). CDR3 bases: TGTGCCAGCAGCTTAGTAGGGGGCCTAGCAGATACGCAGTATTTT. This encodes CASSLVGGLADTQYF.

V and J are TRBV30 and TRBJ2-3; maybe TRBD1 (5 bases). Trimming cost V 5 bases and J 1 base, with 19 bases left between them. The CDR3 extends over 16 amino acids. Germline V gives CDR1 GTSNPN, CDR2 SVGIG (reference sequence). The CDR3 loop is CAWGQPWGGGTDTQYF. Written as DNA, the CDR3 is TGTGCCTGGGGCCAACCATGGGGCGGCGGCACAGATACGCAGTATTTT. Full variable domain (missing parts from reference TRBV30 and TRBJ2-3): SQTIHQWPATLVQPVGSPLSLECTVEGTSNPNLYWYRQAAGRGLQLLFYSVGIGQISSEVPQNLSASRPQDRQFILSSKKLLLSDSGFYLCAWGQPWGGGTDTQYFGPGTRLTVL.

The chain employs TRBV6-5 and TRBJ1-1; D gene ambiguous. Germline V gene lookup returns CDR1 MNHEY and CDR2 SVGAGI. Trimming pared 7 bases from V and 3 bases from J, leaving 12 bases between. CDR3 length: 13 residues. CDR3 protein: CASTSTWDTEAFF. The CDR3 DNA is TGTGCCAGCACCTCTACGTGGGACACTGAAGCTTTCTTT.

The chain couples TRBV5-6 to TRBJ1-5; 9 bases fit TRBD1. Germline V gene data show CDR1 as SGHDT and CDR2 as YYEEEE. Trimming at V came to 1 base and at J to 4 bases, leaving 6 bases not matched to a gene. CDR3 size: 16 residues. The CDR3 DNA is TGTGCCAGCAGCTTGAGTAAACAGGGGGCAAATCAGCCCCAGCATTTT. As protein: CASSLSKQGANQPQHF.

This chain connects TRBV4-1 to TRBJ1-5, with D unresolved. The CDR3 is 17 residues long. The germline V and J ends were trimmed by 1 base and 2 bases, with 15 bases remaining between them. CDR1 and CDR2 from the germline V gene are MGHRA and YSYEKL. CDR3 protein: CASSQVVTVSGNQPQHF. As DNA, the CDR3 is TGCGCCAGCAGCCAAGTAGTCACAGTTTCTGGCAATCAGCCCCAGCATTTT.

This clone was observed a few times. The chain links TRBV2 to TRBJ1-4; D gene ambiguous. The germline CDR1 and CDR2 sequences are SNHLY and FYNNEI. The CDR3 is made up of 12 amino acids. Trimming shortened V by 5 bases and J by 8 bases, and 9 bases separated the two germline ends. As DNA, the CDR3 is TGTGCCAGCAGTACACAACGGGAAAAACTGTTTTTT. Protein product: CASSTQREKLFF.

This chain joins TRBV6-1 and TRBJ2-7; 7 bases line up with TRBD2. J was trimmed by 2 bases and V by 4 bases; bases with no gene match: 8. CDR1 MNHNS and CDR2 SASEGT come from the germline V gene. The CDR3 contains 15 residues. CDR3 residues: CASSVNLAGAYEQYF. CDR3 coding DNA: TGTGCCAGCAGTGTAAACTTGGCGGGGGCCTACGAGCAGTACTTC.

The chain recombines TRBV29-1 with TRBJ1-1, with 9 bases identical to TRBD1. The CDR3 contains 10 residues. J gave up 10 bases and V 6 bases, and 3 bases lay outside the gene matches. CDR1 SQVTM and CDR2 ANQGSEA come from the germline V gene. CDR3 DNA sequence: TGCAGCGTCCTACAGGGGGCAGCTTTCTTT. It is translated as CSVLQGAAFF.

The chain joins TRBV9 to TRBJ2-7; 11 bases align to TRBD2. Germline V gives CDR1 SGDLS, CDR2 YYNGEE. The CDR3 consists of 17 residues. With V trimmed by 0 bases and J by 3 bases, 8 bases remained unmatched. CDR3 sequence (DNA): TGTGCCAGCAGCGTAGTGTTGACTAGCGGGGTACGCTACGAGCAGTACTTC. Protein: CASSVVLTSGVRYEQYF.

The chain has TRBV19 and TRBJ1-2, with 10 bases aligning to TRBD1. The CDR3 has 15 amino acids. The germline V gene encodes CDR1 LNHDA and CDR2 SQIVND (reference sequence). After removal of 6 bases from V and 8 bases from J, the junction contained 12 bases not matched to a gene. CDR3 in amino acids: CASSRPDRGLGGYTF. The CDR3 region has the DNA TGTGCCAGTAGCCGTCCCGACAGGGGGCTTGGAGGCTACACCTTC. Looking up the rest from reference TRBV19 and TRBJ1-2 gives the full variable domain: DGGITQSPKYLFRKEGQNVTLSCEQNLNHDAMYWYRQDPGQGLRLIYYSQIVNDFQKGDIAEGYSVSREKKESFPLTVTSAQKNPTAFYLCASSRPDRGLGGYTFGSGTRLTVV.

The chain employs TRBV30 and TRBJ1-1; no firm D call. The V and J ends lost 5 bases and 3 bases respectively, with 10 bases between them. Germline CDR1 and CDR2: GTSNPN and SVGIG (reference sequence). CDR3 length: 12 amino acids. CDR3 nucleotide sequence: TGTGCCTGGGCAATTTCGGACACTGAAGCTTTCTTT. It encodes CAWAISDTEAFF.

The rearrangement joins TRBV29-1 to TRBJ2-3; perhaps TRBD2 as D (6 bases). The germline V gene encodes CDR1 SQVTM and CDR2 ANQGSEA. The CDR3 is 13 residues long. Trimming took off 2 bases at V and 4 bases at J, with 10 bases between the two ends. CDR3 region: CSVEMGRSDTQYF. The CDR3 DNA reads as TGCAGCGTTGAAATGGGGAGGTCAGATACGCAGTATTTT.

This clone turned up a few times. The chain has TRBV19 and TRBJ1-1, with D possibly matching TRBD1 (5 bases). The CDR3 consists of 16 residues. Deletions cut 5 bases from V and 1 base from J, with 17 bases between. CDR1 and CDR2 (germline): LNHDA, SQIVND (reference sequence). The CDR3 sequence: CASSPHRTWANTEAFF. CDR3 bases: TGTGCCAGTAGTCCTCACCGGACATGGGCGAACACTGAAGCTTTCTTT.

The chain links TRBV29-1 to TRBJ1-3; D unclear. This CDR3 has 12 residues. Germline V CDR1 and CDR2: SQVTM, ANQGSEA. V was shortened by 7 bases and J by 1 base, with 8 bases between the two germline ends. CDR3 region: CSAQNSGNTIYF. The CDR3 nucleotides read TGCAGCGCTCAGAATTCTGGAAACACCATATATTTT. The complete variable domain, with remaining parts taken from reference TRBV29-1 and TRBJ1-3, reads SAVISQKPSRDICQRGTSLTIQCQVDSQVTMMFWYRQQPGQSLTLIATANQGSEATYESGFVIDKFPISRPNLTFSTLTVSNMSPEDSSIYLCSAQNSGNTIYFGEGSWLTVV.

The V call is TRBV4-1, the J call TRBJ1-1, with a weak D call TRBD1 (5 bases). Trimming left V 4 bases short and J 0 bases short, with 18 bases between. The CDR3 consists of 17 residues. Germline CDR1 MGHRA, CDR2 YSYEKL. CDR3 coding DNA: TGCGCCAGCAGCCTCGGGCTGAACAGGTGGGTGAACACTGAAGCTTTCTTT. Its protein product is CASSLGLNRWVNTEAFF.

The chain has TRBV4-1 and TRBJ2-7, with 8 nucleotides matching TRBD1. CDR1 is MGHRA and CDR2 is YSYEKL in the germline V gene. This CDR3 comprises 14 residues. V lost 0 bases, J lost 2 bases, and 0 bases stayed unmatched. CDR3 in DNA: TGCGCCAGCAGCCAAGAACAGGGGGCCTACGAGCAGTACTTC. Its translation is CASSQEQGAYEQYF.

This clone has only one observation. This chain joins TRBV5-1 and TRBJ1-1; D remains ambiguous. Germline-derived CDR1 and CDR2 are SGHRS and YFSETQ. Trimming removed 1 base from V and 1 base from J, with 8 bases in between. There are 14 residues in the CDR3. CDR3 amino acids: CASSLRPWNTEAFF. In nucleotides, the CDR3 is TGCGCCAGCAGCTTGAGGCCGTGGAACACTGAAGCTTTCTTT.

CDR3 amino acids: CASSELIVGNTEAFF. Written as DNA, the CDR3 is TGTGCCAGCAGTGAACTCATAGTGGGGAACACTGAAGCTTTCTTT. V usage is TRBV2 and J usage is TRBJ1-1; D ambiguous. Germline-derived CDR1 and CDR2 are SNHLY and FYNNEI. The CDR3 length is 15 residues. The V and J ends lost 2 bases and 1 base respectively, with 11 bases between them.

The rearrangement joins TRBV29-1 to TRBJ2-1; possibly TRBD1 or TRBD2 for D (5 bases each). Germline V lookup: CDR1 SQVTM, CDR2 ANQGSEA. V gave up 6 bases and J gave up 8 bases, with 17 bases separating them. This CDR3 is 13 amino acids long. This chain's CDR3 is CSVRTLLGHEQFF. For the CDR3, the DNA is TGCAGCGTACGGACTCTCTTGGGGCATGAGCAGTTCTTC.

This clone was counted only a few times. The chain combines TRBV2 with TRBJ2-3, with D perhaps TRBD2 (5 bases). V lost 1 base and J 5 bases, leaving 7 bases between the germline ends. Germline V gives CDR1 SNHLY, CDR2 FYNNEI. The CDR3 runs to 13 residues. CDR3 in DNA: TGTGCCAGCAGTGAAGGAGGGAGAGATACGCAGTATTTT. Its translation is CASSEGGRDTQYF.

This clone came up a few times. The chain carries TRBV29-1 and TRBJ2-5; maybe TRBD1 (5 bases). V was pared by 6 bases and J by 5 bases, with 16 bases between. CDR1 and CDR2 from the germline V gene are SQVTM and ANQGSEA. The CDR3 spans 13 residues. The CDR3 protein is CSVTAGLGETQYF. The CDR3 nucleotides read TGCAGCGTGACAGCAGGGCTGGGCGAGACCCAGTACTTC.

V is TRBV2 and J is TRBJ1-5, with D possibly matching TRBD1 (5 bases). Trimming left V 7 bases short and J 7 bases short, with 14 bases between. This CDR3 region has 13 residues. The V gene's germline CDR1 is SNHLY and CDR2 FYNNEI. The CDR3 here is CASIPTGGQPQHF. Written as DNA, the CDR3 is TGTGCCAGCATCCCCACGGGGGGGCAGCCCCAGCATTTT.

The genes are TRBV6-5 and TRBJ1-2; 7 nucleotides align to TRBD1. With 5 bases clipped from V and 5 bases from J, the junction kept 11 bases outside the gene matches. The CDR3 loop spans 15 amino acids. Germline-derived CDR1 and CDR2 are MNHEY and SVGAGI. This chain's CDR3 is CASSPATGLVYGYTF. The CDR3 DNA follows: TGTGCCAGCAGTCCTGCGACAGGGTTGGTATATGGCTACACCTTC.

The gene calls are TRBV7-2 and TRBJ2-3; D unresolved. V dropped 3 bases and J dropped 5 bases, with 6 bases sitting between them. Germline V lookup: CDR1 SGHTA, CDR2 FQGNSA. The CDR3 sequence is 12 residues long. The CDR3 DNA reads as TGTGCCAGCAGCTTTACCCGAGATACGCAGTATTTT. As protein: CASSFTRDTQYF.

The V and J genes are TRBV30 and TRBJ1-4, with D possibly matching TRBD1 (6 bases). CDR1 is GTSNPN and CDR2 is SVGIG in the germline V gene (reference sequence). With 3 bases removed from V and 7 bases from J, the gap between germline ends came to 12 bases. This CDR3 spans 13 amino acids. This chain's CDR3 is CAWRTGSSEKLFF. CDR3 DNA sequence: TGTGCCTGGAGAACAGGGAGTAGTGAAAAACTGTTTTTT.

There are a few counts of this clone. The chain couples TRBV28 to TRBJ1-5; D unresolved. Germline assignment: CDR1 MDHEN and CDR2 SYDVKM. The V end lost 8 bases, the J end lost 3 bases, and 11 bases lay between the germline ends. The CDR3 consists of 13 residues. CDR3 DNA: TGTGCCAGCGGGCGTTTTCCCAATCAGCCCCAGCATTTT. Protein product: CASGRFPNQPQHF.